One and the same sample provided the 26 T cell receptor beta chains below, sequenced in a study of siplizumab effects on memory and regulatory T cells. TCRdb keeps only in-frame clones here, not all; method: immunoSEQ multiplex PCR. The sample holds 100,000 or so clones, 91% seen once. Sequences were obtained from CD4+ T cells sorted from blood. These receptor sequences come from a human donor in good health.

The rearrangement links TRBV18 to TRBJ1-6, with D unresolved. Per germline, CDR1 KGHSH and CDR2 LQKENI. The CDR3 has 15 amino acids. Trimming shortened V by 2 bases and J by 5 bases, and 10 bases separated the two germline ends. The CDR3 region is CASSPSGADNSPLHF. As DNA, the CDR3 is TGTGCCAGCTCACCAAGTGGCGCCGATAATTCACCCCTCCACTTT.

The gene calls are TRBV7-3 and TRBJ1-6; tentative D call: TRBD1 (5 bases). The CDR3 runs to 13 residues. V shed 5 bases and J shed 7 bases, with 9 bases lying between them. The germline V gene has CDR1 SGHTA and CDR2 FQGTGA. The CDR3 reads CASSPGANSPLHF. CDR3 coding DNA: TGTGCCAGCAGCCCCGGGGCCAATTCACCCCTCCACTTT.

CDR3 coding DNA: TGTGCCCTCCCGCGGGACAGCTACACCTTC. This gives the protein CALPRDSYTF. The rearrangement uses TRBV30 and TRBJ1-2; maybe TRBD1 (6 bases). The V end lost 8 bases, the J end lost 9 bases, and 13 bases lay between the germline ends. The CDR3 runs 10 residues. Per the germline V gene, CDR1 is GTSNPN and CDR2 is SVGIG (reference sequence).

V usage is TRBV5-1 and J usage is TRBJ2-7, with D maybe TRBD2 (6 bases). Germline loops: CDR1 SGHRS, CDR2 YFSETQ. V gave up 3 bases and J gave up 2 bases, with 12 bases separating them. This CDR3 region has 14 residues. CDR3 DNA: TGCGCCAGCAGCTCTGGCGGGAATCCCTACGAGCAGTACTTC. Protein sequence: CASSSGGNPYEQYF.

The rearrangement uses TRBV5-1 and TRBJ1-1, with 9 bases that match TRBD1. Germline CDR1 is SGHRS and CDR2 is YFSETQ. The CDR3 runs to 15 residues. Trimming cost V 4 bases and J 1 base; bases outside gene matches: 5. The CDR3 DNA sequence: TGCGCCAGCAGCCACACAGGGGGCGAGAACACTGAAGCTTTCTTT. Translation gives CASSHTGGENTEAFF.

V usage is TRBV11-2 and J usage is TRBJ1-2; D is uncertain. V dropped 5 bases and J dropped 7 bases, with 14 bases sitting between them. Germline CDR1 and CDR2: SGHAT and FQNNGV. CDR3 size: 13 residues. The CDR3 here is CASSPYERFGYTF. In nucleotides, the CDR3 is TGTGCCAGCAGCCCGTACGAACGGTTTGGCTACACCTTC.

The gene calls are TRBV6-1 and TRBJ1-5, with D hard to call. Deletions cut 9 bases from V and 0 bases from J, with 15 bases between. This CDR3 is built from 15 residues. Germline CDR1 reads MNHNS; CDR2 reads SASEGT. CDR3 in DNA: TGTGCCAGACCCTCCCTGACCCATAGCAATCAGCCCCAGCATTTT. Translating it yields CARPSLTHSNQPQHF.

The chain links TRBV20-1 to TRBJ2-3; D is uncertain. CDR1 DFQATT and CDR2 SNEGSKA come from the germline V gene (reference sequence). Trimming took 6 bases from V and 5 from J, leaving 6 bases between them. The length of the CDR3 is 10 residues. The CDR3 reads CSAARDTQYF. For the CDR3, the DNA is TGCAGTGCCGCCAGAGATACGCAGTATTTT.

The rearrangement links TRBV18 to TRBJ1-3; possibly TRBD1 for D (6 bases). V dropped 6 bases and J dropped 0 bases, with 18 bases sitting between them. This CDR3 has 17 amino acids. The germline V gene encodes CDR1 KGHSH and CDR2 LQKENI. Here the CDR3 DNA reads TGTGCCAGCTCGCAGGAGACAGGAGTCGTCTCTGGAAACACCATATATTTT. Protein: CASSQETGVVSGNTIYF.

The chain carries TRBV5-5 and TRBJ2-3; unclear D gene. The germline V and J ends were trimmed by 0 bases and 0 bases, with 11 bases remaining between them. Germline V gene lookup returns CDR1 SGHKS and CDR2 YYEKEE (reference sequence). There are 16 residues in the CDR3. CDR3 sequence reads: CASSLGRPMSTDTQYF. DNA for the CDR3: TGTGCCAGCAGCTTGGGCCGCCCGATGAGCACAGATACGCAGTATTTT. The full variable domain, with the rest looked up from reference TRBV5-5 and TRBJ2-3, is DAGVTQSPTHLIKTRGQQVTLRCSPISGHKSVSWYQQVLGQGPQFIFQYYEKEERGRGNFPDRFSARQFPNYSSELNVNALLLGDSALYLCASSLGRPMSTDTQYFGPGTRLTVL.

The chain couples TRBV5-1 to TRBJ2-1; TRBD2 matches 7 bases. CDR3 length: 17 amino acids. The trim removed 1 base at V and 0 bases at J, leaving 7 bases unmatched. From germline, CDR1 is SGHRS and CDR2 YFSETQ. Here the CDR3 reads CASSLRAGVSSYNEQFF. CDR3 in DNA: TGCGCCAGCAGCTTGAGGGCGGGGGTCAGCTCCTACAATGAGCAGTTCTTC.

Notes on this clone: The sample has other DNA sequences that encode this CDR3 too. This CDR3 is CASSYSATNYGYTF. Written as DNA, the CDR3 is TGTGCCAGCAGTTACTCCGCGACAAACTATGGCTACACCTTC. This chain joins TRBV6-5 and TRBJ1-2; D unresolved. Germline V gene data show CDR1 as MNHEY and CDR2 as SVGAGI. The CDR3 has 14 amino acids. Trimming removed 0 bases at V and 2 bases at J, with 7 bases between.

The chain employs TRBV5-1 and TRBJ1-2; D might be TRBD1 (5 bases). From germline, CDR1 is SGHRS and CDR2 YFSETQ. The V end was cut by 1 base, the J end by 4 bases, with 11 bases between. The CDR3 totals 14 residues. The DNA of the CDR3 is TGCGCCAGCAGCTTGTATAGAGGGACCTATGGCTACACCTTC. Translation gives CASSLYRGTYGYTF. The full variable domain, in which reference TRBV5-1 and TRBJ1-2 provide the parts outside the CDR3, is KAGVTQTPRYLIKTRGQQVTLSCSPISGHRSVSWYQQTPGQGLQFLFEYFSETQRNKGNFPGRFSGRQFSNSRSEMNVSTLELGDSALYLCASSLYRGTYGYTFGSGTRLTVV.

The rearrangement uses TRBV2 and TRBJ2-2; D perhaps matches TRBD1 (5 bases). The CDR3 is made up of 16 amino acids. CDR1 SNHLY and CDR2 FYNNEI come from the germline V gene. Trimming pared 5 bases from V and 0 bases from J, leaving 13 bases between. DNA of the CDR3: TGTGCCAGCAGTCCTCTAGGACAAACGAACACCGGGGAGCTGTTTTTT. This translates into CASSPLGQTNTGELFF.

The chain uses TRBV18 and TRBJ1-2; TRBD1 aligns across 10 bases. The V gene end was trimmed by 4 bases and the J gene end by 8 bases; junction bases not matched to a gene: 4. This CDR3 has 13 amino acids. CDR1 and CDR2 from the germline V gene are KGHSH and LQKENI. In nucleotides, the CDR3 is TGTGCCAGCTCACAGACAGGGGGCGACGGCTACACCTTC. It translates to CASSQTGGDGYTF.

This clone was recorded a few times. Written as DNA, the CDR3 is TGCAGCGCCCAGGACATGAACACTGAAGCTTTCTTT. It yields the protein CSAQDMNTEAFF. The rearrangement joins TRBV29-1 to TRBJ1-1, with D tentatively TRBD1 (5 bases). The germline V and J ends were trimmed by 7 bases and 0 bases, with 9 bases remaining between them. The CDR3 is made up of 12 amino acids. Germline CDR1 and CDR2: SQVTM and ANQGSEA. The full variable domain, rest sourced from reference TRBV29-1 and TRBJ1-1, is SAVISQKPSRDICQRGTSLTIQCQVDSQVTMMFWYRQQPGQSLTLIATANQGSEATYESGFVIDKFPISRPNLTFSTLTVSNMSPEDSSIYLCSAQDMNTEAFFGQGTRLTVV.

In the case of this clone: Other nucleotide sequences in the sample specify the same CDR3. V gene TRBV2 combines with J gene TRBJ2-7; D is perhaps TRBD1 (5 bases). Trimming stripped 2 bases from V and 4 bases from J, with 6 bases between. The CDR3 spans 12 residues. Germline V gene data show CDR1 as SNHLY and CDR2 as FYNNEI. The CDR3 nucleotides read TGTGCCAGCAGTGAACAGGGTTACGAGCAGTACTTC. Residues: CASSEQGYEQYF.

The rearrangement links TRBV11-3 to TRBJ2-1; 8 nucleotides align to TRBD2. The CDR3 is 16 residues long. V trimming: 0 bases; J trimming: 3 bases; junction bases outside the gene matches: 4. Germline assignment: CDR1 SGHNT and CDR2 YENEEA. CDR3 nucleotide sequence: TGTGCCAGCAGCTTAGACGGGGGGGCCGACTACAATGAGCAGTTCTTC. Its protein product is CASSLDGGADYNEQFF. Variable domain in full (rest from reference TRBV11-3 and TRBJ2-1): EAGVVQSPRYKIIEKKQPVAFWCNPISGHNTLYWYLQNLGQGPELLIRYENEEAVDDSQLPKDRFSAERLKGVDSTLKIQPAELGDSAVYLCASSLDGGADYNEQFFGPGTRLTVL.

V gene TRBV6-1 combines with J gene TRBJ2-2; D gene uncertain. CDR1 MNHNS and CDR2 SASEGT come from the germline V gene. The CDR3 spans 14 residues. V dropped 6 bases and J dropped 1 base, with 9 bases sitting between them. The CDR3 DNA follows: TGTGCCAGCAGGAAAACAGAGAACACCGGGGAGCTGTTTTTT. This encodes CASRKTENTGELFF.

In its sample, this clone was seen once. The CDR3 DNA reads TGTGCCAGCAGTTTGCAGGGACCCTGGGTAGATGGCTACACCTTC. Translated: CASSLQGPWVDGYTF. The chain links TRBV28 to TRBJ1-2; D may be TRBD1 (5 bases). Germline-derived CDR1 and CDR2 are MDHEN and SYDVKM. V was trimmed by 3 bases and J by 6 bases, leaving 17 bases between them. The CDR3 extends over 15 amino acids.

The chain uses TRBV4-2 and TRBJ1-1, with D perhaps matching TRBD1 (6 bases). V was trimmed by 2 bases and J by 2 bases, leaving 21 bases between them. CDR3 length: 18 residues. Germline V gives CDR1 LGHNA, CDR2 YNFKEQ. CDR3 nucleotides: TGTGCCAGCAGCCAAAAAATGAGGGGGGTATATGAAAACACTGAAGCTTTCTTT. Residues: CASSQKMRGVYENTEAFF.

The rearrangement links TRBV28 to TRBJ1-3, with D possibly matching TRBD1 (5 bases). Germline values: CDR1 MDHEN, CDR2 SYDVKM. This CDR3 region has 16 residues. Trimming took off 7 bases at V and 2 bases at J, with 18 bases between the two ends. This CDR3 reads CASTAGGGTAGNTIYF. The CDR3 coding sequence is TGTGCCAGCACCGCGGGGGGGGGTACCGCTGGAAACACCATATATTTT. The entire variable domain, with the rest obtained from reference TRBV28 and TRBJ1-3, is as follows: DVKVTQSSRYLVKRTGEKVFLECVQDMDHENMFWYRQDPGLGLRLIYFSYDVKMKEKGDIPEGYSVSREKKERFSLILESASTNQTSMYLCASTAGGGTAGNTIYFGEGSWLTVV.

This chain links TRBV2 with TRBJ1-6; D uncertain. This CDR3 comprises 12 residues. V was clipped by 6 bases and J by 7 bases, with 7 bases between them. Germline lookup yields CDR1 SNHLY and CDR2 FYNNEI. The CDR3 DNA reads as TGTGCCAGCAGCGGCTCAAATTCACCCCTCCACTTT. Translation: CASSGSNSPLHF.

V gene TRBV4-2 combines with J gene TRBJ1-1; possibly TRBD1 for D (5 bases). Germline V gene lookup returns CDR1 LGHNA and CDR2 YNFKEQ. V was pared by 5 bases and J by 3 bases, with 16 bases between. This CDR3 has 15 residues. CDR3 amino acids: CASSFTGLADTEAFF. As DNA, the CDR3 is TGTGCCAGCAGCTTTACAGGTCTGGCAGACACTGAAGCTTTCTTT.

This chain connects TRBV5-1 to TRBJ1-6; D gene uncertain. With 0 bases removed from V and 6 bases from J, the gap between germline ends came to 7 bases. Germline values: CDR1 SGHRS, CDR2 YFSETQ. The CDR3 is made up of 14 amino acids. In DNA, the CDR3 is TGCGCCAGCAGCTTGGAGTTTACTAATTCACCCCTCCACTTT. It codes for CASSLEFTNSPLHF.

This chain connects TRBV28 to TRBJ2-3, with no clear D. CDR1 is MDHEN and CDR2 is SYDVKM in the germline V gene. This CDR3 spans 11 amino acids. The V end was cut by 5 bases, the J end by 6 bases, with 6 bases between. CDR3 sequence: CASSRRDTQYF. In nucleotides, the CDR3 is TGTGCCAGCAGTCGGCGGGATACGCAGTATTTT.